This entry features one TCR beta chain sequence. In the study's own analysis: Reference gene primers were amplified, and this amplification served to estimate nucleated cell counts. Profiling relied on immunoSEQ multiplex PCR, and the TCRdb table lists in-frame clones only, not all of them. The V and J calls and clone size come from that table; D and trimming were worked out from the DNA. The sample shows about 76,000 clones, approximately 89% of them seen only once. This specimen comes from a study of blood T cell repertoires in COVID-19. The wider study: Sites across the United States, Italy and Spain contributed samples from acute and convalescent COVID-19. T cells, B-cell-depleted T cells, or PBMCs provided the cDNA or gDNA that served as material.

The CDR3 spans 17 residues. Trimming removed 4 bases from V and 2 bases from J, with 18 bases in between. Germline V gene sequence: CDR1 LGHNA, CDR2 YSLEER. The chain couples TRBV4-3 to TRBJ2-1, with D perhaps matching TRBD1 (6 bases). This clonotype was sampled from a human donor in a cohort sampled during active COVID-19. Material: peripheral blood. CDR3 sequence reads: CASSPLGPGVAYNEQFF. CDR3 in DNA: TGCGCCAGCAGCCCCCTAGGGCCAGGGGTCGCCTACAATGAGCAGTTCTTC.